This T cell receptor (beta chain) appears in the sequencing data of a study of cytomegalovirus exposure and HLA in healthy donors. General observations from the study: Cytomegalovirus association was listed for 150 to 200 TCR beta chains.

About this clone itself: Antigen specificity is unknown.

Germline V gene lookup returns CDR1 MNHNS and CDR2 SASEGT. V lost 8 bases and J lost 4, with 19 bases in between. The CDR3 contains 15 residues. PCR amplification relied on 60 Vbeta primers (plus 13 Jbeta primers). Generated by immunoSEQ multiplex PCR, the TCRdb table keeps only in-frame clones and is missing some. The sample contains some 170,000 clones, roughly 70% of which appear only once. The receptor's source is a woman in her forties or fifties in good health and CMV-seropositive. The V gene is TRBV6-1, the J gene TRBJ2-3; perhaps TRBD1 as D (5 bases). Sample: PBMCs. DNA for the CDR3: TGTGCCAGCGGGGCCGGCCCGATTGTCCCAGATACGCAGTATTTT. Its translation: CASGAGPIVPDTQYF.